This is a list of T cell receptor beta chains from one sample in a study of blood T cell repertoires in COVID-19. Using immunoSEQ multiplex PCR, the repertoire was profiled, and TCRdb retains in-frame clones only, with some absent. Of approximately 110,000 clones in the sample, 80% were seen once. The sample was peripheral blood. Source of these receptors: a human donor in a cohort sampled during active or convalescent COVID-19. Each CDR3 is given with its conserved first and last residue. The D gene is left open where the match is weak. Rows give clone size only sometimes, using once, few, many, or a class for an expanded clone.

CDR3nt,CDR3aa,abundance,d_gene,v_gene,j_gene
TGTGCCAGCAGCCAAGAGGTCGGCGACAGCGCTAGCACAGATACGCAGTATTTT,CASSQEVGDSASTDTQYF,-,-,TRBV4-2,TRBJ2-3
TGTGCCAGCAGTTTCAACTCCTATAGCAATCAGCCCCAGCATTTT,CASSFNSYSNQPQHF,-,-,TRBV27,TRBJ1-5
TGTGCCAGCAGCCCCGGACAGGATTCACCCCTCCACTTT,CASSPGQDSPLHF,-,TRBD1,TRBV7-8,TRBJ1-6
TGCGCCAGCAGTGAGGCAGGGGGCCAGGAGACCCAGTACTTC,CASSEAGGQETQYF,-,TRBD1,TRBV10-1,TRBJ2-5
TGTGCCAGCAGTCAGGAACCGTTCCTCACTAACTATGGCTACACCTTC,CASSQEPFLTNYGYTF,-,-,TRBV6-4,TRBJ1-2
TGTGCCAGTAGTACAACAGGGGTGCCCTACGAGCAGTACTTC,CASSTTGVPYEQYF,-,TRBD1,TRBV19,TRBJ2-7
TGTGCCAGCAGCTTGGTTGGGGACAGCTATGGCTACACCTTC,CASSLVGDSYGYTF,-,TRBD1,TRBV5-4,TRBJ1-2
TGTGCCAGCAGCCAATTTAGCGGAGCCTACAATGAGCAGTTCTTC,CASSQFSGAYNEQFF,-,-,TRBV7-3,TRBJ2-1
TGTGCCAGCAGATCATGGACAGGGGATCACGAGCAGTACTTC,CASRSWTGDHEQYF,-,TRBD1,TRBV27,TRBJ2-7
TGTGCCAGCTCACCAGGGTTGGGCAGAGACCAAGAGACCCAGTACTTC,CASSPGLGRDQETQYF,-,-,TRBV18,TRBJ2-5
TGTGCCAGCAGACCTATGAACACTGAAGCTTTCTTT,CASRPMNTEAFF,-,-,TRBV28,TRBJ1-1
TGTGCCAGCAGTCCTCAGGGGAGCTCCTATAATTCACCCCTCCACTTT,CASSPQGSSYNSPLHF,-,-,TRBV7-9,TRBJ1-6
TGCAGTGGGACTAGCACAGATACGCAGTATTTT,CSGTSTDTQYF,-,-,TRBV20-1,TRBJ2-3
TGTGCCAGCAGACCGGGACAGGTTCACGAGCAGTACTTC,CASRPGQVHEQYF,-,TRBD1,TRBV7-2,TRBJ2-7
TGTGCCAGCGAGGGAAATCGTGAAAAACTGTTTTTT,CASEGNREKLFF,few,-,TRBV2,TRBJ1-4
TGTGCCAGCAGTCTAACAGGGAACCATGAGCAGTTCTTC,CASSLTGNHEQFF,-,-,TRBV7-3,TRBJ2-1
TGTGCCAGCAGCCTCGGGACAGGGACAAACGGGGAGCTGTTTTTT,CASSLGTGTNGELFF,-,TRBD1,TRBV3-1/TRBV3-2,TRBJ2-2
TGTGCCAGCAGCGGACTTGGGACAGCCCAAGAGACCCAGTACTTC,CASSGLGTAQETQYF,-,TRBD1,TRBV6-5,TRBJ2-5
TGCGCCAGCAGCCAAACCCATCGGACAGGGACCTACGAGCAGTACTTC,CASSQTHRTGTYEQYF,-,TRBD1,TRBV4-3,TRBJ2-7
TGTGCCAGCAGCTTAGATTGGACAGTTCGGTACTTC,CASSLDWTVRYF,-,-,TRBV7-9,TRBJ2-7
TGTGCCAGCAGCGCCATACAGGGTAGGGCGACTGAAGCTTTCTTT,CASSAIQGRATEAFF,-,-,TRBV7-8,TRBJ1-1
TGTGCCAGTAGTATAGAGGGGACTAGGATTCGTAATGAGCAGTTCTTC,CASSIEGTRIRNEQFF,-,TRBD2,TRBV19,TRBJ2-1
TGTGCCAGCAGCCAAGCAAGCGGAATCTACAATGAGCAGTTCTTC,CASSQASGIYNEQFF,-,-,TRBV3-1/TRBV3-2,TRBJ2-1
TGTGCCAGCAGCTTTACTAGCGGGAGTCGGTACGAGCAGTACTTC,CASSFTSGSRYEQYF,-,TRBD2,TRBV11-2,TRBJ2-7
TGTGCCAGCAGCTTATCCGGGGTGGGCTACACCTTC,CASSLSGVGYTF,-,-,TRBV7-2,TRBJ1-2
TGTGCCTGGAGTGTGAGCTACGAGCAGTACTTC,CAWSVSYEQYF,-,-,TRBV30,TRBJ2-7
TGTGCTAGTGGTTTGGTACGGGGGGAGACCCAGTACTTC,CASGLVRGETQYF,-,-,TRBV12-5,TRBJ2-5
TGTGCCTGGAGTGTAAGGGGTACGCCTCCGACCGGGGAGCTGTTTTTT,CAWSVRGTPPTGELFF,-,-,TRBV30,TRBJ2-2
TGTGCCACCGCCACAGGGGGGAACTCCTACGAGCAGTACTTC,CATATGGNSYEQYF,-,TRBD1,TRBV24-1,TRBJ2-7
TGTGCCAGTAGTTGGGGACAGGGGAGGGGCAATGAGCAGTTCTTC,CASSWGQGRGNEQFF,-,TRBD1,TRBV19,TRBJ2-1
TGTGCCAGCCAACTCACGGGACAACGAGGGTCCGAGCAGTACTTC,CASQLTGQRGSEQYF,-,-,TRBV11-2,TRBJ2-7
TGCGCCAGCAGCTTGGTAGACGGGGAGCTGTTTTTT,CASSLVDGELFF,-,-,TRBV5-1,TRBJ2-2
TGTGCCAGCAGCAGGAGAGGGAGCAATCAGCCCCAGCATTTT,CASSRRGSNQPQHF,many,-,TRBV5-8,TRBJ1-5
TGCGCCAGCAGCCAAGAGTCCCAGCGGGGTGAGCAGTACTTC,CASSQESQRGEQYF,-,TRBD2,TRBV4-3,TRBJ2-7
TGTGCCAGTAGTGGGGGGAGGACCCGATATGGCTACACCTTC,CASSGGRTRYGYTF,-,-,TRBV19,TRBJ1-2
TGTGCCAGCAGTTACACCAGGGGACGGCAAGAGACCCAGTACTTC,CASSYTRGRQETQYF,few,-,TRBV6-5,TRBJ2-5
TGTGCCATCAGTGCAGGGGGACTCTCCAACGAGCAGTACTTC,CAISAGGLSNEQYF,-,-,TRBV10-3,TRBJ2-7
TGTGCCAGCAGTGAAGGTCGGAATTCACCCCTCCACTTT,CASSEGRNSPLHF,-,-,TRBV2,TRBJ1-6
TGTGCCAGCAGTCCCCCTAGCGGGCTAACAGATACGCAGTATTTT,CASSPPSGLTDTQYF,-,TRBD2,TRBV28,TRBJ2-3
TGCGCCAGCAGCCAGAGGGTGACAGGGGTTAACTATGGCTACACCTTC,CASSQRVTGVNYGYTF,-,TRBD1,TRBV4-3,TRBJ1-2
TGTGCCAGCAGCACTGAGGACAAAGCGAGGGAGACCCAGTACTTC,CASSTEDKARETQYF,many,-,TRBV21-1,TRBJ2-5
TGTGCCAGCAGTGAAGCGTTGGGACAGGGGGCACGTCAGCCCCAGCATTTT,CASSEALGQGARQPQHF,-,TRBD1,TRBV6-1,TRBJ1-5
TGTGCCAGCAGCAAATTAGCGGTGAACACCGGGGAGCTGTTTTTT,CASSKLAVNTGELFF,-,-,TRBV21-1,TRBJ2-2
TGTGCCAGCAGCCGGGGGGCGGATCAGGGTGAAAAACTGTTTTTT,CASSRGADQGEKLFF,-,-,TRBV5-4,TRBJ1-4
TGTGCCAGCAGCTTGTTGGCGGGGGAAATCACCGGGGAGCTGTTTTTT,CASSLLAGEITGELFF,many,TRBD2,TRBV5-6,TRBJ2-2
TGTGCCAGCAGTTCACCCAGGGGGCACTCCTACGAGCAGTACTTC,CASSSPRGHSYEQYF,-,TRBD1,TRBV6-5,TRBJ2-7
TGTGCCAGCAGCTCGGGCCCCCAGCGGGGGGGCTACGAGCAGTACTTC,CASSSGPQRGGYEQYF,-,TRBD2,TRBV11-2,TRBJ2-7
TGTGCCAGCCTAGCGGGAGGGCCGGTACTTTACAATGAGCAGTTCTTC,CASLAGGPVLYNEQFF,-,TRBD2,TRBV28,TRBJ2-1
TGTGCCAGCAGCCCGTTTACAGGGTTGAACACTGAAGCTTTCTTT,CASSPFTGLNTEAFF,-,-,TRBV5-4,TRBJ1-1
TGTGCCAGCAGTGACCCGGGACAGCTCAATGAGCAGTTCTTC,CASSDPGQLNEQFF,-,TRBD1,TRBV27,TRBJ2-1